This T cell receptor (beta chain) was recovered during a study of blood T cell repertoires in COVID-19. Germline loops: CDR1 SGHNT, CDR2 YENEEA. The CDR3 is 13 amino acids. The V end was cut by 8 bases, the J end by 3 bases, with 14 bases between. Followed longitudinally, the Seattle patients had been enrolled during active infection. Original processing methods: Using reference gene primer amplification, nucleated cell counts were estimated. Clones were read by immunoSEQ multiplex PCR, and TCRdb kept only the in-frame ones, dropping some. Clonal size and the V and J genes are those of that table, whereas D and trimming came from the DNA. The sample records about 220,000 clones, around 87% being singletons.

The chain recombines TRBV11-3 with TRBJ2-7, with D possibly being TRBD2 (6 bases). Sample: peripheral blood. The TCR comes from a woman aged 45-65 years with COVID-19, enrolled during active disease. The CDR3 loop reads CASREGGGYEQYF. DNA of the CDR3: TGTGCCAGCCGCGAGGGAGGCGGCTACGAGCAGTACTTC.